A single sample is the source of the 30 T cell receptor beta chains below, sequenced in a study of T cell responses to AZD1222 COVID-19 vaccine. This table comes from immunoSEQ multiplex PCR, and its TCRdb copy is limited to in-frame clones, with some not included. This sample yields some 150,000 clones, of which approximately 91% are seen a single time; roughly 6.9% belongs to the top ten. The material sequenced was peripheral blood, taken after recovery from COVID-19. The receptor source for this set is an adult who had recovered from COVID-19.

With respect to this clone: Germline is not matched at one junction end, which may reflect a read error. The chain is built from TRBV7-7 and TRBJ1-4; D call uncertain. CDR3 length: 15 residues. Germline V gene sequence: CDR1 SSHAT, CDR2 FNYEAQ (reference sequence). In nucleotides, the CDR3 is TGTGCTAGCAGCTTAGGAAGCGGAACTAATGAAAAACTGTTTTTT. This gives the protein CASSLGSGTNEKLFF.

The CDR3 DNA reads TGTGCCAGCAGTTTAAGGGACAGGGGGCGAGCTTTCTTT. Translation gives CASSLRDRGRAFF. This sequence joins TRBV28 and TRBJ1-1; TRBD1 agrees at 12 bases. Trimming removed 2 bases from V and 10 bases from J; junction bases left unmatched: 2. The CDR3 contains 13 residues. The germline gives CDR1 MDHEN, CDR2 SYDVKM. Full variable domain (remainder filled in from reference TRBV28 and TRBJ1-1): DVKVTQSSRYLVKRTGEKVFLECVQDMDHENMFWYRQDPGLGLRLIYFSYDVKMKEKGDIPEGYSVSREKKERFSLILESASTNQTSMYLCASSLRDRGRAFFGQGTRLTVV.

The CDR3 region has the DNA TGTGCCAGCAGTTACGAGTATTCGGCAGTCGGCGGCTACACCTTC. This sequence encodes CASSYEYSAVGGYTF. The rearrangement links TRBV6-5 to TRBJ1-2; no clear D gene. Trimming cost V 2 bases and J 8 bases, with 18 bases left between them. In germline, CDR1 is MNHEY, CDR2 SVGAGI. The CDR3 loop spans 15 amino acids.

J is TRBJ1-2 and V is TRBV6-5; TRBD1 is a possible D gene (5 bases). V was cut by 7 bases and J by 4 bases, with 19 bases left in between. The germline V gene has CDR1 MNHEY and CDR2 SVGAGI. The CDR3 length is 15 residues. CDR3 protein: CASTRSGQGSYGYTF. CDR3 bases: TGTGCCAGCACGCGTTCGGGGCAGGGTAGCTATGGCTACACCTTC.

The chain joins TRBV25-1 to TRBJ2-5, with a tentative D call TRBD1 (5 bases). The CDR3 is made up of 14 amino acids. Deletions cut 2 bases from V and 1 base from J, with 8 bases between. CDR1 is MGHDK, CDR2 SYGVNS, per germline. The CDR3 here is CASSEARAQETQYF. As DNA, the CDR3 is TGTGCCAGCAGTGAAGCCAGGGCCCAAGAGACCCAGTACTTC.

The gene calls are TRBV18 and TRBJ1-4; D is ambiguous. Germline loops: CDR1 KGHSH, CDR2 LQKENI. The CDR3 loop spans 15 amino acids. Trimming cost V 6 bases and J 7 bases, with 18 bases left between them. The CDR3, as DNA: TGTGCCAGCTCCACCCCCAGCATGACTGGTGAAAAACTGTTTTTT. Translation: CASSTPSMTGEKLFF. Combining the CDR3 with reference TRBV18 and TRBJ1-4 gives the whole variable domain NAGVMQNPRHLVRRRGQEARLRCSPMKGHSHVYWYRQLPEEGLKFMVYLQKENIIDESGMPKERFSAEFPKEGPSILRIQQVVRGDSAAYFCASSTPSMTGEKLFFGSGTQLSVL.

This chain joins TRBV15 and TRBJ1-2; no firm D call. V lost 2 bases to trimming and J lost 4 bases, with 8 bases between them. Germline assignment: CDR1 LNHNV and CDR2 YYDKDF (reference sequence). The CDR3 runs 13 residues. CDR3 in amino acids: CATSRPGPYGYTF. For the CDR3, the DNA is TGTGCCACCAGCAGACCCGGACCCTATGGCTACACCTTC.

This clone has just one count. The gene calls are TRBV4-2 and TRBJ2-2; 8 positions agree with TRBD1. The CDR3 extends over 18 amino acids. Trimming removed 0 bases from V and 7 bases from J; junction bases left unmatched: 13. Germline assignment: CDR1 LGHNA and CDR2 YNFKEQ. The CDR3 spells CASSQDRVGQGRVGELFF. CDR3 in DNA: TGTGCCAGCAGCCAAGATCGCGTAGGACAGGGAAGAGTCGGGGAGCTGTTTTTT.

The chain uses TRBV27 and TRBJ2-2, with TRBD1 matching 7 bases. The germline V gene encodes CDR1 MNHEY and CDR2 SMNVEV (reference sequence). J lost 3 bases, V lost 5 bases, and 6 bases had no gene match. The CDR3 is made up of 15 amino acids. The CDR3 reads CASSTIGTDTGELFF. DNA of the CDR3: TGTGCCAGCAGTACGATCGGGACAGACACCGGGGAGCTGTTTTTT.

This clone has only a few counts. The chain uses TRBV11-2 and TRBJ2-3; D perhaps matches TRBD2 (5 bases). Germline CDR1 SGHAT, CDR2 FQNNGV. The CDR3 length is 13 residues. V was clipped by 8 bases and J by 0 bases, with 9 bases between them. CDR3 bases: TGTGCCAGCGAGCGGACTAGCACAGATACGCAGTATTTT. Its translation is CASERTSTDTQYF.

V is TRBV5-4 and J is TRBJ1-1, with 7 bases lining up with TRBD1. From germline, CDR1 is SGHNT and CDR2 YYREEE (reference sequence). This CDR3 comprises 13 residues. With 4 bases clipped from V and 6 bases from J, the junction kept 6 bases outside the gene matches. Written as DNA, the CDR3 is TGTGCCAGCAGCCGGGACAGAATGGCTGAAGCTTTCTTT. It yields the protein CASSRDRMAEAFF.

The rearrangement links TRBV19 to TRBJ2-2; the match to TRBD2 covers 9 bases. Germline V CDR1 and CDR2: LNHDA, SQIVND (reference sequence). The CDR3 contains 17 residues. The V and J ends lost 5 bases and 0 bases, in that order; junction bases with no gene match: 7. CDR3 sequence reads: CASSPRLADPNTGELFF. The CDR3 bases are TGTGCCAGTAGTCCAAGACTAGCGGATCCGAACACCGGGGAGCTGTTTTTT. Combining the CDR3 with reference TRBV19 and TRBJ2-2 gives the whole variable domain DGGITQSPKYLFRKEGQNVTLSCEQNLNHDAMYWYRQDPGQGLRLIYYSQIVNDFQKGDIAEGYSVSREKKESFPLTVTSAQKNPTAFYLCASSPRLADPNTGELFFGEGSRLTVL.

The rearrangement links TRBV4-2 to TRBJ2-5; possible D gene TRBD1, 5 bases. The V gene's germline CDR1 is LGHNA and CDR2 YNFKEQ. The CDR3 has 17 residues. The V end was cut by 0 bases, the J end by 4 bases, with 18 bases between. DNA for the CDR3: TGTGCCAGCAGCCAAGATTGGGCCGCGACAGTCGGAGAGACCCAGTACTTC. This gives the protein CASSQDWAATVGETQYF.

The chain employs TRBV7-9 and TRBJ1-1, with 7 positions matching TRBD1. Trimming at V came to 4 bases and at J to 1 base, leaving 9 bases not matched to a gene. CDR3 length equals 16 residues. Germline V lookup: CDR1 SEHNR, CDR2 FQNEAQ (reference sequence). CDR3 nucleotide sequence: TGTGCCAGCAGCTCCTCCCCCAGGGGGTCGAACACTGAAGCTTTCTTT. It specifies CASSSSPRGSNTEAFF.

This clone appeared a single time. The CDR3 DNA follows: TGTGCCAGCAGTTTGGCACCAACTAATGAAAAACTGTTTTTT. Its translation is CASSLAPTNEKLFF. The V and J genes are TRBV27 and TRBJ1-4; D uncertain. Trimming removed 3 bases from V and 0 bases from J, with 5 bases in between. The CDR3 length is 14 residues. Germline V gene data show CDR1 as MNHEY and CDR2 as SMNVEV (reference sequence).

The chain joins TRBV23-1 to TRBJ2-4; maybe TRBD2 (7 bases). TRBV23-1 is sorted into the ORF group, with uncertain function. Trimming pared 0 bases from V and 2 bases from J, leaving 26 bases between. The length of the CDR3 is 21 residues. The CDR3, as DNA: TGCGCCAGCAGTCAATCCGCAAGGGGGGGCAGTAAATGGAAATCCAAAAACATTCAGTACTTC. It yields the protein CASSQSARGGSKWKSKNIQYF.

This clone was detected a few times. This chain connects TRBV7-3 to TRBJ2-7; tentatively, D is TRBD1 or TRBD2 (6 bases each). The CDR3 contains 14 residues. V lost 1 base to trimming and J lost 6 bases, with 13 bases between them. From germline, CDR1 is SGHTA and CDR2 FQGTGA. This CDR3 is CASSLIAGEAEQYF. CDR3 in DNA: TGTGCCAGCAGCTTAATTGCAGGGGAGGCCGAGCAGTACTTC.

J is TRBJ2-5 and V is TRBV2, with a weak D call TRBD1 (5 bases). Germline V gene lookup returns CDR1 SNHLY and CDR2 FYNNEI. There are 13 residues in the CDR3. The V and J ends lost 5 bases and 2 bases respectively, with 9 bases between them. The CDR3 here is CASSSREQETQYF. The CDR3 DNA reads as TGTGCCAGCAGTAGCAGGGAACAAGAGACCCAGTACTTC.

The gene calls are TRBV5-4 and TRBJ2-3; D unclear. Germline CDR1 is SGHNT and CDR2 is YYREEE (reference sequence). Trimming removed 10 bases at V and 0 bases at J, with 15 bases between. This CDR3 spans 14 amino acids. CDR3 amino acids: CASSITTSTDTQYF. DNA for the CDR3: TGTGCCTCCTCAATTACCACTAGCACAGATACGCAGTATTTT.

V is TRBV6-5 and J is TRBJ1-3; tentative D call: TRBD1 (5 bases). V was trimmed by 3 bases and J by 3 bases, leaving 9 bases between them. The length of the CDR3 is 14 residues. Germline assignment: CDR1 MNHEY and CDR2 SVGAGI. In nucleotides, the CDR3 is TGTGCCAGCAGTTATATGGGGGTTGGAAACACCATATATTTT. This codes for CASSYMGVGNTIYF.

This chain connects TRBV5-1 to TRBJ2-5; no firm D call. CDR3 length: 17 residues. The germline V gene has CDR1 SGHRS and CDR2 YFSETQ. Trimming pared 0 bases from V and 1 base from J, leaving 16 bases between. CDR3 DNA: TGCGCCAGCAGCTTGGTCCCCCCAGGACCCATCCAAGAGACCCAGTACTTC. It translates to CASSLVPPGPIQETQYF.

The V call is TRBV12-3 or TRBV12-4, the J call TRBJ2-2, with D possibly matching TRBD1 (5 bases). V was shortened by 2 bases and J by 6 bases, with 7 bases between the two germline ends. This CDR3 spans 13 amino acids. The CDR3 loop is CASSLQGPGELFF. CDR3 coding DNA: TGTGCCAGCAGTTTACAGGGTCCCGGGGAGCTGTTTTTT.

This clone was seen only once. In DNA, the CDR3 is TGCGCCAGCAGCTTGGATACGGGAAACACTGAAGCTTTCTTT. Protein product: CASSLDTGNTEAFF. The chain carries TRBV5-1 and TRBJ1-1, with D uncertain. The CDR3 length is 14 residues. The ends were cut back, 0 bases at V and 2 bases at J, with 8 bases in the middle. Germline CDR1 reads SGHRS; CDR2 reads YFSETQ.

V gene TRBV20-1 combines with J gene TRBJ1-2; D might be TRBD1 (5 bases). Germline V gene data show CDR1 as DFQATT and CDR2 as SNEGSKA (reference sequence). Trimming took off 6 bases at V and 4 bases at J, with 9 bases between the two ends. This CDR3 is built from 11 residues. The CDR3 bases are TGCAGTGCCACGGGACTCTATGGCTACACCTTC. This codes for CSATGLYGYTF.

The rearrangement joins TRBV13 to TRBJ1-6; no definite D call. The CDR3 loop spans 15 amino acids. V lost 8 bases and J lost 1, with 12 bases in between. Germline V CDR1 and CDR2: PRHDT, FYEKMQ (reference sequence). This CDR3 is CASGLGVSYNSPLHF. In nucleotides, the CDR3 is TGTGCCAGCGGTTTGGGAGTTTCCTATAATTCACCCCTCCACTTT.

The CDR3 DNA follows: TGTGCCAGCAGCCCGGGACAGACATTCACAGATACGCAGTATTTT. Amino acid sequence: CASSPGQTFTDTQYF. The chain couples TRBV27 to TRBJ2-3, with 7 nucleotides matching TRBD1. Germline V gives CDR1 MNHEY, CDR2 SMNVEV (reference sequence). CDR3 size: 15 residues. After removal of 6 bases from V and 2 bases from J, the junction contained 8 bases not matched to a gene.

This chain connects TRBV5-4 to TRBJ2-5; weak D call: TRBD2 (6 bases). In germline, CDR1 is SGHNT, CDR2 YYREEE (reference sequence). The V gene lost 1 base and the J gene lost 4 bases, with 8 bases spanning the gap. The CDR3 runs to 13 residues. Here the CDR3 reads CASSLKAGETQYF. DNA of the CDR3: TGTGCCAGCAGCTTGAAAGCGGGAGAGACCCAGTACTTC.

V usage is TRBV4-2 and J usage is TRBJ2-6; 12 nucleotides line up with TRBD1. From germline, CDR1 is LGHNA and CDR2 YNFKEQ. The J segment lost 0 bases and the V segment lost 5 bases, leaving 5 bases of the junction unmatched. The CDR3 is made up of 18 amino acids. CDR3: CASSVGQGAFSGANVLTF. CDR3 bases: TGTGCCAGCAGCGTGGGACAGGGGGCGTTCTCTGGGGCCAACGTCCTGACTTTC.

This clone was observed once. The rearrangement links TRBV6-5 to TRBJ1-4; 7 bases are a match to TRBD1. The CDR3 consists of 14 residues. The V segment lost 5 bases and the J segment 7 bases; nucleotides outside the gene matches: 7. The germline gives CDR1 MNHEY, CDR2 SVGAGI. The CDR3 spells CASSRNRGSEKLFF. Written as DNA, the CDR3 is TGTGCCAGCAGTAGAAACAGGGGTAGTGAAAAACTGTTTTTT.

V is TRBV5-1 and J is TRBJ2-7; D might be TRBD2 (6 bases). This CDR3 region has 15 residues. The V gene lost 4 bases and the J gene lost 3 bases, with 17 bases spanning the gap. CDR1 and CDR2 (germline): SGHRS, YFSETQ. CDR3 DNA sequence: TGCGCCAGCAGCCTAGACGGGAGCCCCATCTACGAGCAGTACTTC. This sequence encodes CASSLDGSPIYEQYF.